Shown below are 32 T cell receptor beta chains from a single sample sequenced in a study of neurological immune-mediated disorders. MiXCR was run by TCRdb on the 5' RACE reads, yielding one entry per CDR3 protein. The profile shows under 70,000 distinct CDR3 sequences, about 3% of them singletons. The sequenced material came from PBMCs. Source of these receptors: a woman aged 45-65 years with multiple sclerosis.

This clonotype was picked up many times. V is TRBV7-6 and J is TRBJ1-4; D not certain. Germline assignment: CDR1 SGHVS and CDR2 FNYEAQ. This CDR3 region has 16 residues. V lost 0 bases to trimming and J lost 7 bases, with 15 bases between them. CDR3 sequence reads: CASSLAPAVVGEKLFF. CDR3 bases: TGTGCCAGCAGCTTAGCTCCGGCTGTTGTGGGTGAAAAACTGTTTTTT.

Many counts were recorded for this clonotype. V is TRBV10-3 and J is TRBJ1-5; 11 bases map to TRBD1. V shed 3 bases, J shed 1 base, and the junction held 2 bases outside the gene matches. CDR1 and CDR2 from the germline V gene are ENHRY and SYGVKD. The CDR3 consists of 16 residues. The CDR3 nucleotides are TGTGCCATCAGTGACGGACAGGGGGCGAGCAATCAGCCCCAGCATTTT. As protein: CAISDGQGASNQPQHF.

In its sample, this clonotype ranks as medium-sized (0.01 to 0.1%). The CDR3, as DNA: TGCAGCGTAAGGGGGCCCCGCATTCGGAACACTGAAGCTTTCTTT. This codes for CSVRGPRIRNTEAFF. The V call is TRBV29-1, the J call TRBJ1-1, with 7 nucleotides matching TRBD1. Germline V gene sequence: CDR1 SQVTM, CDR2 ANQGSEA. The CDR3 loop spans 15 amino acids. Germline trimming cut 6 bases from V and 1 base from J; bases unmatched to any gene: 11.

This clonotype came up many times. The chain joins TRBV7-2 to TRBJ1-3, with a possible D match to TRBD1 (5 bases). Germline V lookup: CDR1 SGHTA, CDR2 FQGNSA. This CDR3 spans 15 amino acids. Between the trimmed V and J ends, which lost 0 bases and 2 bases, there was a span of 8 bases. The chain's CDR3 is CASSLASGTGNTIYF. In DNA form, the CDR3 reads TGTGCCAGCAGCTTAGCTTCAGGGACTGGAAACACCATATATTTT.

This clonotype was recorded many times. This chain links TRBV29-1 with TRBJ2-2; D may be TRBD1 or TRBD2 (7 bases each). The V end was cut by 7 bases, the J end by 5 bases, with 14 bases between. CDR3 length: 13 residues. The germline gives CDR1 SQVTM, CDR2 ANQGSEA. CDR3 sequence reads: CSAYRGGTGELFF. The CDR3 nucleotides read TGCAGCGCGTACAGGGGAGGGACCGGGGAGCTGTTTTTT.

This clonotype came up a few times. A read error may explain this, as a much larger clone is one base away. This CDR3 reads CASSTTGIPNQPQNF. CDR3 coding DNA: TGTGCCAGCAGTACAACAGGGATCCCCAATCAGCCCCAGAATTTT. The chain employs TRBV6-5 and TRBJ1-5; possibly TRBD1 for D (6 bases). The CDR3 sequence is 15 residues long. The V gene's germline CDR1 is MNHEY and CDR2 SVGAGI.

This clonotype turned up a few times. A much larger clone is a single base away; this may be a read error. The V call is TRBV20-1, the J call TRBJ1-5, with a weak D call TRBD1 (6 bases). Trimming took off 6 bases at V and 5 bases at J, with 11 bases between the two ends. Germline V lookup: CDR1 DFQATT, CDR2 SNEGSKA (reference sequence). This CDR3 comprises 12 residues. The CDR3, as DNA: TGCAGTGCCCGAAAGGGGGATCAGCCCCAGCATTTT. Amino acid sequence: CSARKGDQPQHF.

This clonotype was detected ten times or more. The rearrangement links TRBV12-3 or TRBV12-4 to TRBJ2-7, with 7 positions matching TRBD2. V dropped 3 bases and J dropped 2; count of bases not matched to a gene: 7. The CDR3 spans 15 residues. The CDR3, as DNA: TGTGCCAGCAGTTTTTCCCTAGCGGCCGCCTACGAGCAGTACTTC. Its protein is CASSFSLAAAYEQYF.

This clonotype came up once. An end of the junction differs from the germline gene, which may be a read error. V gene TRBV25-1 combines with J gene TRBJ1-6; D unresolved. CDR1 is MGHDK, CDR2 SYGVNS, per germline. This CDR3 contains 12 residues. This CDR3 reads CASRGPNSTLNF. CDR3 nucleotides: TGTGCCAGCAGAGGACCTAATTCAACCCTCAACTTT.

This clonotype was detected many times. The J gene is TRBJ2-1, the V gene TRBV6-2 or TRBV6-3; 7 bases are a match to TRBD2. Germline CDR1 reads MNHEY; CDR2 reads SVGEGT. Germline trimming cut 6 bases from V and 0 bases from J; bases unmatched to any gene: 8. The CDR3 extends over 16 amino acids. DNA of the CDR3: TGTGCCAGCAGCCTTTCGGGGGGATCCTCCTACAATGAGCAGTTCTTC. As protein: CASSLSGGSSYNEQFF.

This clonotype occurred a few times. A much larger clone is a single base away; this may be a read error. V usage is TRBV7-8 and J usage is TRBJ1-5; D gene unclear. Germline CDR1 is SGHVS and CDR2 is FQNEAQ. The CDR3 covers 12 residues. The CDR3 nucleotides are TGTGCCAGCAGCTTAGTCGTGGAGCCCCAGAATTTT. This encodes CASSLVVEPQNF.

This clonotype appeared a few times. CDR3 sequence: CASSPADRRNTEAFF. The CDR3 coding sequence is TGCGCCAGCAGCCCAGCGGACAGGAGGAACACTGAAGCTTTCTTT. The J gene is TRBJ1-1, the V gene TRBV4-3; 7 bases line up with TRBD1. The V and J ends lost 4 bases and 1 base, in that order; junction bases with no gene match: 6. Germline-derived CDR1 and CDR2 are LGHNA and YSLEER. The CDR3 loop spans 15 amino acids.

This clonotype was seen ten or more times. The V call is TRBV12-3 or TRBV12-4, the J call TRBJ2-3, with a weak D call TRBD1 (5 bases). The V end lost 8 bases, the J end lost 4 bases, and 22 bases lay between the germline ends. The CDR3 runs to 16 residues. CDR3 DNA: TGTGCCAGCTCCCCTTTCAGGGCCTCCGGTCCAGATACGCAGTATTTT. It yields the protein CASSPFRASGPDTQYF.

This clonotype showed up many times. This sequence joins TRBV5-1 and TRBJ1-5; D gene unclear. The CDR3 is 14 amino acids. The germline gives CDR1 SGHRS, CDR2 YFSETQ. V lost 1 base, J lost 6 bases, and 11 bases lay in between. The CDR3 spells CASSLSSDGQPQHF. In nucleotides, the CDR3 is TGCGCCAGCAGCTTGTCCTCAGATGGTCAGCCCCAGCATTTT. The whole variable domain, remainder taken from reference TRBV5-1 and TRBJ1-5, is KAGVTQTPRYLIKTRGQQVTLSCSPISGHRSVSWYQQTPGQGLQFLFEYFSETQRNKGNFPGRFSGRQFSNSRSEMNVSTLELGDSALYLCASSLSSDGQPQHFGDGTRLSIL.

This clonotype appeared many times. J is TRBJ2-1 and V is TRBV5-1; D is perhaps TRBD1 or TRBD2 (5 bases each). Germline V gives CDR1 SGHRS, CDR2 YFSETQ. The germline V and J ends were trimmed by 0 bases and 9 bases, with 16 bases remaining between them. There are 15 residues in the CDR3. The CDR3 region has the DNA TGCGCCAGCAGCTTGGCTTTAGGGAGTCAGGGTGAGCAGTTCTTC. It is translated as CASSLALGSQGEQFF.

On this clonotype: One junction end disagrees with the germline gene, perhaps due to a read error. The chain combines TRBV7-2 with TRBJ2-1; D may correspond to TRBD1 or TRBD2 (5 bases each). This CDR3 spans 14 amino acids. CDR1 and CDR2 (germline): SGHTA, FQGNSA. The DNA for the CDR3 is TGTGCCAGTAGCTTATCGCCAGCGAGGGGTGAGGAGTTCTTC. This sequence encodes CASSLSPARGEEFF.

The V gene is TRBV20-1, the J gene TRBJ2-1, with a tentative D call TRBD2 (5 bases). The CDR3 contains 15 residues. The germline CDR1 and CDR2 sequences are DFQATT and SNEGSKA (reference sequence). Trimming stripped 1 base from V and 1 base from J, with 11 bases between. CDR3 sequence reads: CSARVLRRSYNEQFF. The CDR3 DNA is TGCAGTGCTAGAGTTTTGCGGAGGTCCTACAATGAGCAGTTCTTC.

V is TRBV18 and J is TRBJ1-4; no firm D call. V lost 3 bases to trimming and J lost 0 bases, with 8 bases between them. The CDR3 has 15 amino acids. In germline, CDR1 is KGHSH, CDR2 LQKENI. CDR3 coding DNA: TGTGCCAGCTCACCGGTACAAGCAACTAATGAAAAACTGTTTTTT. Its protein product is CASSPVQATNEKLFF.

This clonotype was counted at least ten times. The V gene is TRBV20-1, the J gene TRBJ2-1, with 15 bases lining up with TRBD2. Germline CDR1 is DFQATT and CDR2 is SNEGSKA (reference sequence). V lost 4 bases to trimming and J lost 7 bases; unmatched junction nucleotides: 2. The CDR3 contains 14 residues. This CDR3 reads CSATGTSGRNEQFF. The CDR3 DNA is TGCAGTGCTACCGGGACTAGCGGGAGGAATGAGCAGTTCTTC.

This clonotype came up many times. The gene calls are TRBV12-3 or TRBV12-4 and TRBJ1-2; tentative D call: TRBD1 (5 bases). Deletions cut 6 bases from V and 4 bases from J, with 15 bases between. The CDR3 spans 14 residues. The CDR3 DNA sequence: TGTGCCAGCAGCCGCAGGGTACCTCCCTATGGCTACACCTTC. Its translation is CASSRRVPPYGYTF.

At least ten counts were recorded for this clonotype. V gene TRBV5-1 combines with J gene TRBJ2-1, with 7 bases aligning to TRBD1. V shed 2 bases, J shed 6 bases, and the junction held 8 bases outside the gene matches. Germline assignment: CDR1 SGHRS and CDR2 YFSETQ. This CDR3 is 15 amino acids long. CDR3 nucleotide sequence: TGCGCCAGCAGCTTTGGGACAGCGGACAGCAATGAGCAGTTCTTC. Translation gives CASSFGTADSNEQFF.

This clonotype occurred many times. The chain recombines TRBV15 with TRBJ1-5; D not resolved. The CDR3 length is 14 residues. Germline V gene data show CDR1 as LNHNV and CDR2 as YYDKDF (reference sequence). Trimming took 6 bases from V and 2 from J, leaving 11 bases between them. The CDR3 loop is CATRPVRGNQPQHF. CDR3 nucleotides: TGTGCCACCAGACCCGTTAGAGGCAATCAGCCCCAGCATTTT.

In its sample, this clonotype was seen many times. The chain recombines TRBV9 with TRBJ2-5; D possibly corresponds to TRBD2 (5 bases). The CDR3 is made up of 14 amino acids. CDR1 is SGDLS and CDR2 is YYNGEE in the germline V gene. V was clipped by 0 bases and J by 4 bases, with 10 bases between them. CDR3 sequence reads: CASSVGPGTETQYF. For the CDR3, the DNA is TGTGCCAGCAGCGTAGGGCCGGGAACAGAGACCCAGTACTTC. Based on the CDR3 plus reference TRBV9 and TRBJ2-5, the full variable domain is DSGVTQTPKHLITATGQRVTLRCSPRSGDLSVYWYQQSLDQGLQFLIQYYNGEERAKGNILERFSAQQFPDLHSELNLSSLELGDSALYFCASSVGPGTETQYFGPGTRLLVL.

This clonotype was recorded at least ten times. The CDR3 nucleotides read TGCGCCAGCAGCCCGGGACTTTTATACAATGAGCAGTTCTTC. As protein: CASSPGLLYNEQFF. This chain joins TRBV5-1 and TRBJ2-1, with D tentatively TRBD2 (6 bases). The CDR3 is made up of 14 amino acids. The V gene lost 4 bases and the J gene lost 4 bases, with 12 bases spanning the gap. Germline CDR1 SGHRS, CDR2 YFSETQ.

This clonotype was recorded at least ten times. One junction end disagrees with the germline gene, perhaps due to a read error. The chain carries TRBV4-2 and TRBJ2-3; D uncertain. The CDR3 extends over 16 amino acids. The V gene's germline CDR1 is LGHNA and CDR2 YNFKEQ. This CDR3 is CVSSQEGDTITDTQYF. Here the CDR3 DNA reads TGTGTCAGCAGCCAAGAAGGAGACACCATCACAGATACGCAGTATTTT.

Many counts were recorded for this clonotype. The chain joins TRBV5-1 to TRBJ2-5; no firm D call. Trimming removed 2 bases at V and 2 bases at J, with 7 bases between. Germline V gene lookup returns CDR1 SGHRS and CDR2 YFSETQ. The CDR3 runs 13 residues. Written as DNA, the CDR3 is TGCGCCAGCAGCTTCGGCACACAAGAGACCCAGTACTTC. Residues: CASSFGTQETQYF. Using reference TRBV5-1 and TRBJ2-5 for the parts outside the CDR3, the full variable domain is KAGVTQTPRYLIKTRGQQVTLSCSPISGHRSVSWYQQTPGQGLQFLFEYFSETQRNKGNFPGRFSGRQFSNSRSEMNVSTLELGDSALYLCASSFGTQETQYFGPGTRLLVL.

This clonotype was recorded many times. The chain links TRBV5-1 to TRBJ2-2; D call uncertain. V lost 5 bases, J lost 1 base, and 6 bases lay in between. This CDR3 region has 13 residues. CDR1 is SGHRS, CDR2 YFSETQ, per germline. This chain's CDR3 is CASRQLNTGELFF. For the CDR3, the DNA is TGCGCCAGCAGACAGCTGAACACCGGGGAGCTGTTTTTT.

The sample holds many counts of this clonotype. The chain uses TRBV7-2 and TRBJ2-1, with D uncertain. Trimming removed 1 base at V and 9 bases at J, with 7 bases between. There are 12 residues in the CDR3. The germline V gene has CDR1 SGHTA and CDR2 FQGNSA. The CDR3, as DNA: TGTGCCAGCAGCTTAGTGGTGGGTGAGCAGTTCTTC. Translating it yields CASSLVVGEQFF.

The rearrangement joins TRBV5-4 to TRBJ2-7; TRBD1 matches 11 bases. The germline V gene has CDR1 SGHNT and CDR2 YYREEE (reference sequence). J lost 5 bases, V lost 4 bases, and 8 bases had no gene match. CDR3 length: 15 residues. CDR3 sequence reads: CASSTARTGGHEQYF. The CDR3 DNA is TGTGCCAGCAGCACCGCTCGGACAGGGGGCCACGAGCAGTACTTC.

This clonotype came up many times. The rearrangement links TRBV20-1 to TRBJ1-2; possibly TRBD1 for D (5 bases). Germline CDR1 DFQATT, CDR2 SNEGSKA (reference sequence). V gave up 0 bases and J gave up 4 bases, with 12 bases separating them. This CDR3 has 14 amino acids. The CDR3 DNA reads TGCAGTGCTAGAGATCCCACAGGCCCCTATGGCTACACCTTC. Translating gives CSARDPTGPYGYTF.

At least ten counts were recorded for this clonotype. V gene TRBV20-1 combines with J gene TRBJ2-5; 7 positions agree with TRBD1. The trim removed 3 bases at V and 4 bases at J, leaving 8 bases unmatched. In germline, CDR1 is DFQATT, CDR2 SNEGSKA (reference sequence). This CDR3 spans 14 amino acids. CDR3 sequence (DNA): TGCAGTGCTAGTCAAGGGGGCGCTCCAGAGACCCAGTACTTC. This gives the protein CSASQGGAPETQYF.

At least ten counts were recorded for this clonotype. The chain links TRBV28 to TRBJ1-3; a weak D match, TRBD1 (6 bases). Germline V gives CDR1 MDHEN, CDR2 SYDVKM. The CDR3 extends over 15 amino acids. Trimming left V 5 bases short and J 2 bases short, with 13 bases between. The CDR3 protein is CASSLQQGTGNTIYF. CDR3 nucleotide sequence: TGTGCCAGCAGTCTCCAACAGGGTACTGGAAACACCATATATTTT.